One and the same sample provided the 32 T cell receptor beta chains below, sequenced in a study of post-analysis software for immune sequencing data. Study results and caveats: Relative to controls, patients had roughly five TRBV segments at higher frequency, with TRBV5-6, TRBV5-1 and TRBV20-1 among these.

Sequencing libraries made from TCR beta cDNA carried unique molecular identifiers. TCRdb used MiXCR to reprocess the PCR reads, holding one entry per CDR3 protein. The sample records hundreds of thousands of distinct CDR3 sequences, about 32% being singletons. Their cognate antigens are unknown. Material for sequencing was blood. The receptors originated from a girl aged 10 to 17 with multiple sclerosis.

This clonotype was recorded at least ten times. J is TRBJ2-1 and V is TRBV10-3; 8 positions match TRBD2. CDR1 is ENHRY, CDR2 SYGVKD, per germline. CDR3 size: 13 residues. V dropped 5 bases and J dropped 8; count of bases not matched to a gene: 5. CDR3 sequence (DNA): TGTGCCATCAGTACAGCGGGAGCCGATGAGCAGTTCTTC. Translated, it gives CAISTAGADEQFF.

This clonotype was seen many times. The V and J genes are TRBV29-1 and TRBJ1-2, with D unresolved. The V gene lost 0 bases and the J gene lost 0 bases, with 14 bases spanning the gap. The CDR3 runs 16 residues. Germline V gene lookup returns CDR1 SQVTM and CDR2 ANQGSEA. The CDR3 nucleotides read TGCAGCGTTGAAGATCGTCGGACGCCGACTAACTATGGCTACACCTTC. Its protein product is CSVEDRRTPTNYGYTF.

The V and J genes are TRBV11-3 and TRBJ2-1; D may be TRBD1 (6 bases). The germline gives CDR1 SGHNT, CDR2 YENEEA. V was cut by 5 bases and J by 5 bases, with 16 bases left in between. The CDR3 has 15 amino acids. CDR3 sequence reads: CASSPGVGPHNEQFF. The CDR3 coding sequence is TGTGCCAGCAGCCCAGGGGTCGGGCCGCACAATGAGCAGTTCTTC.

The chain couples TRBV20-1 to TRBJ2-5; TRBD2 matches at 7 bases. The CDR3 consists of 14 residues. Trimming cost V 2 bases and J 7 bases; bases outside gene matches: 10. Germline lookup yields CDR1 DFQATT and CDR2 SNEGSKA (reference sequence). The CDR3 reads CSARTLAALGTQYF. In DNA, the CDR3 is TGCAGTGCTAGAACCCTAGCGGCCCTCGGGACCCAGTACTTC.

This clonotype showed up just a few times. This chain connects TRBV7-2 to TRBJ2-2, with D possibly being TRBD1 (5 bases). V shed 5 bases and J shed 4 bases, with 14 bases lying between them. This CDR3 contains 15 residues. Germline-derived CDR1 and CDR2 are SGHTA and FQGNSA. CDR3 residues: CASSLDRTITGELFF. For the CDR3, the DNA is TGTGCCAGCAGCCTCGATAGGACAATCACCGGGGAGCTGTTTTTT.

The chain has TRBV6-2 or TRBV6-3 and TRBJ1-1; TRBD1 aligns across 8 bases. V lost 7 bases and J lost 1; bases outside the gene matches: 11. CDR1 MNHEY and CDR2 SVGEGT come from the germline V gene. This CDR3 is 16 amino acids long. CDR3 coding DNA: TGTGCCAGCACCATGGACCTGGACAGGGCGAACACTGAAGCTTTCTTT. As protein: CASTMDLDRANTEAFF.

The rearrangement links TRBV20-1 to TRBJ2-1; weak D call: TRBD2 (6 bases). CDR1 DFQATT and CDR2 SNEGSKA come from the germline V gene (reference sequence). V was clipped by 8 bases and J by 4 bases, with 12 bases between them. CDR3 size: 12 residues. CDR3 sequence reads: CSTPAGYNEQFF. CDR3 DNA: TGCAGTACCCCGGCGGGGTACAATGAGCAGTTCTTC.

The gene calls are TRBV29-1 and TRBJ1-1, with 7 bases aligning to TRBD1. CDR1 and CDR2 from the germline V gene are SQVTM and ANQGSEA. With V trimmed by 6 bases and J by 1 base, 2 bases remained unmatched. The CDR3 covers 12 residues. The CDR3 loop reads CSVRDRNTEAFF. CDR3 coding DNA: TGCAGCGTCCGGGACAGGAACACTGAAGCTTTCTTT.

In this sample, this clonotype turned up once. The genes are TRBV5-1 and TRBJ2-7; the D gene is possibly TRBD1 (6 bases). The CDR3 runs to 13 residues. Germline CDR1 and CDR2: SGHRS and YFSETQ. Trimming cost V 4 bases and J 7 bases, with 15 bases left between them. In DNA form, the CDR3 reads TGCGCCAGCAGCCCCCAGGGGTTAGCTGAGCAGTACTTC. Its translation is CASSPQGLAEQYF. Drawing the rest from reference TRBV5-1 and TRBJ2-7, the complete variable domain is KAGVTQTPRYLIKTRGQQVTLSCSPISGHRSVSWYQQTPGQGLQFLFEYFSETQRNKGNFPGRFSGRQFSNSRSEMNVSTLELGDSALYLCASSPQGLAEQYFGPGTRLTVT.

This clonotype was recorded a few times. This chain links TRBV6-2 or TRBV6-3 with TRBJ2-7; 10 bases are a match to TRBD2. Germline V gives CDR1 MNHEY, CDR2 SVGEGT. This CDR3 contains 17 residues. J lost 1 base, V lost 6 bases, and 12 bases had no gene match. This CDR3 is CASSRASSGGASYEQYF. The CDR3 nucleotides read TGTGCCAGCAGCCGAGCTTCTAGCGGGGGAGCATCCTACGAGCAGTACTTC.

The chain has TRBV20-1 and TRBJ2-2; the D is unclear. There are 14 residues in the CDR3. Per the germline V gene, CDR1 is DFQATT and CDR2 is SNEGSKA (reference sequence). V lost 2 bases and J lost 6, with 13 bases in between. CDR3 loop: CSARPVVVAGELFF. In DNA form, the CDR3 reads TGCAGTGCTAGACCTGTTGTGGTCGCCGGGGAGCTGTTTTTT.

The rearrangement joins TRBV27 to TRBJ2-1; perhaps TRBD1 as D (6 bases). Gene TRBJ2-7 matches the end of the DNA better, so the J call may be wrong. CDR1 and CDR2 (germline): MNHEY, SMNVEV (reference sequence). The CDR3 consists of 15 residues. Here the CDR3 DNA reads TGTGCCAGCACCAAGGGCAGGGGCTCCTACAATGAGCAGTACTTC. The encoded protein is CASTKGRGSYNEQYF.

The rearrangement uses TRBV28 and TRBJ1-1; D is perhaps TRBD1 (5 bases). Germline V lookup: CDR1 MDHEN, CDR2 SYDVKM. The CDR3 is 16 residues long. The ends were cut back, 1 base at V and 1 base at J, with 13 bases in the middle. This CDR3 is CASSLFRDFWNTEAFF. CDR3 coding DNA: TGTGCCAGCAGTTTATTCAGGGATTTTTGGAACACTGAAGCTTTCTTT. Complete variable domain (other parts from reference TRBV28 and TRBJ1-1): DVKVTQSSRYLVKRTGEKVFLECVQDMDHENMFWYRQDPGLGLRLIYFSYDVKMKEKGDIPEGYSVSREKKERFSLILESASTNQTSMYLCASSLFRDFWNTEAFFGQGTRLTVV.

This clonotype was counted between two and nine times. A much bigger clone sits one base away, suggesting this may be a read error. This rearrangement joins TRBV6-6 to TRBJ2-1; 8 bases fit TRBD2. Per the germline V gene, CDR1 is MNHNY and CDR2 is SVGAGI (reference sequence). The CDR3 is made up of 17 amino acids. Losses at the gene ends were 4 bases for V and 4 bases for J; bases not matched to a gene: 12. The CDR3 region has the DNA TGTGCCAGCAGTTGCTCCCCTACTAGCGGCATTTACAATGAGCAGTTCTTC. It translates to CASSCSPTSGIYNEQFF.

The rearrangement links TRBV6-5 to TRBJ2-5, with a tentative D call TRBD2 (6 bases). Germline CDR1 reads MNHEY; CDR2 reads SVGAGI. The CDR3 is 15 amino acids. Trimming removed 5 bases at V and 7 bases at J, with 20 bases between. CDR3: CASSEAGLAAGTQYF. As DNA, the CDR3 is TGTGCCAGCAGTGAGGCGGGACTTGCGGCCGGGACCCAGTACTTC.

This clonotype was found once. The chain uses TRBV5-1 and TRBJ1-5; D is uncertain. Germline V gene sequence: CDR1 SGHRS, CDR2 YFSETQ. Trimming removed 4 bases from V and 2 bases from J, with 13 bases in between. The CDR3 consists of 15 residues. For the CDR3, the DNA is TGCGCCAGCAGCGGAATCGACAAAGGCAATCAGCCCCAGCATTTT. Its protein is CASSGIDKGNQPQHF.

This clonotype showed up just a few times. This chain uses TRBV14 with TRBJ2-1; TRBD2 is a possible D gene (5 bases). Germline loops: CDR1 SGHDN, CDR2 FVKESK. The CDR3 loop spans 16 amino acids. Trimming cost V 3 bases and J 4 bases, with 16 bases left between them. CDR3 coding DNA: TGTGCCAGCAGCCAGATTGGGAGTACCATTTACAATGAGCAGTTCTTC. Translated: CASSQIGSTIYNEQFF.

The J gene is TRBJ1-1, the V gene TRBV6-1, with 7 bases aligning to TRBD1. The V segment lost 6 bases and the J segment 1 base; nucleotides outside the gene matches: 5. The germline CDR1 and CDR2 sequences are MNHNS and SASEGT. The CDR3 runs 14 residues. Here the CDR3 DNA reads TGTGCCAGCAGGGCCTGGGACAGGAACACTGAAGCTTTCTTT. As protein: CASRAWDRNTEAFF.

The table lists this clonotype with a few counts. The CDR3 nucleotides are TGTGCCAGCAGTTACTCGGGACAGAGATCTAACTATGGCTACACCTTC. It translates to CASSYSGQRSNYGYTF. The chain recombines TRBV6-5 with TRBJ1-2; 7 bases line up with TRBD1. V was pared by 0 bases and J by 0 bases, with 4 bases of the junction left unmatched. Per the germline V gene, CDR1 is MNHEY and CDR2 is SVGAGI. CDR3 length: 16 residues.

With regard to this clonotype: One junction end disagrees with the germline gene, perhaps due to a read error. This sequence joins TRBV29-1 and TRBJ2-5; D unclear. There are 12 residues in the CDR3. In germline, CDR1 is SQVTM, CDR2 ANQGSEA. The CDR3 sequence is CSVESRQEAQYF. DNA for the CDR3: TGCAGCGTTGAGTCCCGGCAAGAGGCCCAGTACTTC.

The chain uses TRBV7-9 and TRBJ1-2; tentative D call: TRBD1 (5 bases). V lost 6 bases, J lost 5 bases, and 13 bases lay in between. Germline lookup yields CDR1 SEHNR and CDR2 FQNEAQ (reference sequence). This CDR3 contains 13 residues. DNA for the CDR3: TGTGCCAGCAGTTCCAACGGGGGTTATGGCTACACCTTC. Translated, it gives CASSSNGGYGYTF.

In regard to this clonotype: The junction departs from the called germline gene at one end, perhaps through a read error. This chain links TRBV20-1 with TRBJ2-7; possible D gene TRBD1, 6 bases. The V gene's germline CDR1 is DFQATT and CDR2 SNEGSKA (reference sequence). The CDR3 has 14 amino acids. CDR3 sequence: CGARKPGAHYEQYF. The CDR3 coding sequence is TGCGGTGCTAGAAAACCAGGGGCCCACTACGAGCAGTACTTC.

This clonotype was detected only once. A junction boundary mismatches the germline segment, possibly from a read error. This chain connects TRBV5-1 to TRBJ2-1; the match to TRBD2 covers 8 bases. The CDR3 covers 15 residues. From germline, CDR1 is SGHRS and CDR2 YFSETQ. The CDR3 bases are TGCGCCAGCAGCTTGTCCGGACTAGCCTACAGTGAGCAGTTCTTC. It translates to CASSLSGLAYSEQFF. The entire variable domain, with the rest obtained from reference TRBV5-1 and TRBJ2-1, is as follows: KAGVTQTPRYLIKTRGQQVTLSCSPISGHRSVSWYQQTPGQGLQFLFEYFSETQRNKGNFPGRFSGRQFSNSRSEMNVSTLELGDSALYLCASSLSGLAYSEQFFGPGTRLTVL.

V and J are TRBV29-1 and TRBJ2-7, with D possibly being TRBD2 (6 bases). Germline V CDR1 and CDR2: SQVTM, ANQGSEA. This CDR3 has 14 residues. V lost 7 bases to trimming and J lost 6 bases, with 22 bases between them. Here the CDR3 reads CSAGGPIWGGEQYF. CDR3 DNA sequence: TGCAGCGCCGGGGGACCAATCTGGGGTGGCGAGCAGTACTTC.

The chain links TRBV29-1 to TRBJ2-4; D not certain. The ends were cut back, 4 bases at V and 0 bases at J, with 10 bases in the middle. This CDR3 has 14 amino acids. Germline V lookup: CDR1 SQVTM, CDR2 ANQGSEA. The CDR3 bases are TGCAGCGTTGTTGGGAACCCAGCCAAAAACATTCAGTACTTC. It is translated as CSVVGNPAKNIQYF.

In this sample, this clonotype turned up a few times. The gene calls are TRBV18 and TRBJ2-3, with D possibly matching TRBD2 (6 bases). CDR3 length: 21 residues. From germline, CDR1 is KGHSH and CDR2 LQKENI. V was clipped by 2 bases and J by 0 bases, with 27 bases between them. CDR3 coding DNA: TGTGCCAGCTCACCAGAACTACCCGGTGATGTAGGCGGGATCAGCACAGATACGCAGTATTTT. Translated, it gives CASSPELPGDVGGISTDTQYF.

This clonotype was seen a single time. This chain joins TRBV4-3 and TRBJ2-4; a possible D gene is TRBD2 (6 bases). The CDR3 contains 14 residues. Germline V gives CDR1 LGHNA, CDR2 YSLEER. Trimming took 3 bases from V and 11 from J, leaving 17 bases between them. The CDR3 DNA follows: TGCGCCAGCAGCCAGGTGCACACGGGGGAAGTTCAGTACTTC. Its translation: CASSQVHTGEVQYF.

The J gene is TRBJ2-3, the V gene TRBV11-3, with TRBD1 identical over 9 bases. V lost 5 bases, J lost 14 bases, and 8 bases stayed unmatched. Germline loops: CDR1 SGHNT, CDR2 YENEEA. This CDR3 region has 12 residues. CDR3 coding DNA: TGTGCCAGCAGCAAAGACAGGGGGTCTGCGTATTTT. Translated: CASSKDRGSAYF.

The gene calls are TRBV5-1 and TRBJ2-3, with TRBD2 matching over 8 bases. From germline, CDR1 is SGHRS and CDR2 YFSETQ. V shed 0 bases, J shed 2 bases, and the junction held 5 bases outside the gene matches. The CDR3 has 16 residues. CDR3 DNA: TGCGCCAGCAGCTTGGTAGGAGCGGGGGACACAGATACGCAGTATTTT. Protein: CASSLVGAGDTDTQYF.

The CDR3 is CASSFHRGGDYGYTF. As DNA, the CDR3 is TGCGCCAGCAGCTTCCACAGGGGTGGCGACTATGGCTACACCTTC. The rearrangement joins TRBV5-1 to TRBJ1-2, with 7 positions matching TRBD1. The CDR3 sequence is 15 residues long. Germline loops: CDR1 SGHRS, CDR2 YFSETQ. J was trimmed by 3 bases and V by 2 bases; bases with no gene match: 7.

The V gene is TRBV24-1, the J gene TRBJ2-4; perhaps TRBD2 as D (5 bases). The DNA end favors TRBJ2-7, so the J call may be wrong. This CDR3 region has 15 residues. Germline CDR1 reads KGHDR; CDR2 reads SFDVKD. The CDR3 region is CATSGRAGATYEQYF. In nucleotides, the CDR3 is TGTGCCACCAGTGGTCGGGCGGGCGCGACCTACGAGCAGTACTTC.

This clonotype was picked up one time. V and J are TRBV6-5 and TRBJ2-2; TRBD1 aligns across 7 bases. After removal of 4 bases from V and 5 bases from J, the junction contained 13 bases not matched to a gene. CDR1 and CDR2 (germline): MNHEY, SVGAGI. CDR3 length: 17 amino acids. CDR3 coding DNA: TGTGCCAGCAGTTTCCGCTCCCTCGCAGGGGGTACCGGGGAGCTGTTTTTT. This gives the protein CASSFRSLAGGTGELFF.